A single sample gave rise to the 32 T cell receptor beta chains below, sequenced in a study of blood T cell repertoires in COVID-19. Sequencing was performed with immunoSEQ multiplex PCR; in TCRdb, only in-frame clones are kept and a portion is missing. The profile shows 55,000 to 65,000 clones, around 80% of them singletons. The sequencing sample was made of peripheral blood. The receptors come from a man aged 60-69 years with acute or convalescent COVID-19.

The chain carries TRBV18 and TRBJ2-1; 10 nucleotides agree with TRBD2. Trimming removed 0 bases from V and 8 bases from J; junction bases left unmatched: 7. The CDR3 runs to 16 residues. The V gene's germline CDR1 is KGHSH and CDR2 LQKENI. CDR3 sequence (DNA): TGTGCCAGCTCACCACCTTCTAGCGGGAGTAGACATGAGCAGTTCTTC. It is translated as CASSPPSSGSRHEQFF. The variable domain in full, with the rest retrieved from reference TRBV18 and TRBJ2-1, is NAGVMQNPRHLVRRRGQEARLRCSPMKGHSHVYWYRQLPEEGLKFMVYLQKENIIDESGMPKERFSAEFPKEGPSILRIQQVVRGDSAAYFCASSPPSSGSRHEQFFGPGTRLTVL.

V gene TRBV7-2 combines with J gene TRBJ2-7; D gene ambiguous. This CDR3 comprises 12 residues. Germline assignment: CDR1 SGHTA and CDR2 FQGNSA. Deletions cut 4 bases from V and 6 bases from J, with 10 bases between. CDR3 amino acids: CASSSSGSEQYF. DNA for the CDR3: TGTGCCAGCAGCTCTTCCGGGTCCGAGCAGTACTTC.

As for this clone: Germline is not matched at one junction end, which may reflect a read error. This chain joins TRBV7-2 and TRBJ2-7; TRBD2 matches at 9 bases. Germline values: CDR1 SGHTA, CDR2 FQGNSA. The CDR3 runs to 16 residues. CDR3 sequence reads: CASSPGSGRASSEQYF. DNA for the CDR3: TGTGCCAGCAGCCCCGGTAGCGGGAGAGCCTCCTCCGAGCAGTACTTC.

This clone was counted only a few times. The rearrangement uses TRBV18 and TRBJ1-2; D is perhaps TRBD1 (5 bases). The germline V gene has CDR1 KGHSH and CDR2 LQKENI. CDR3 length equals 15 residues. V was cut by 3 bases and J by 2 bases, with 13 bases left in between. The CDR3 here is CASSPSRQTNYGYTF. CDR3 DNA: TGTGCCAGCTCACCGTCCAGACAGACCAACTATGGCTACACCTTC.

The rearrangement joins TRBV19 to TRBJ2-2, with 9 nucleotides matching TRBD2. Looked up from germline, CDR1 is LNHDA and CDR2 is SQIVND (reference sequence). The CDR3 contains 14 residues. Unmatched junction bases numbered 5, after V lost 6 bases and J lost 6 bases. DNA for the CDR3: TGTGCCAGTAGAAGAGCGGGAGGCCCCGGGGAGCTGTTTTTT. The encoded protein is CASRRAGGPGELFF.

V and J are TRBV27 and TRBJ1-4, with D maybe TRBD1 (5 bases). V lost 5 bases and J 7 bases, leaving 14 bases between the germline ends. The germline V gene has CDR1 MNHEY and CDR2 SMNVEV (reference sequence). This CDR3 spans 14 amino acids. This chain's CDR3 is CASSKQAGVEKLFF. For the CDR3, the DNA is TGTGCCAGCAGTAAACAGGCGGGGGTTGAAAAACTGTTTTTT.

The chain links TRBV24-1 to TRBJ2-2; D is unclear. The CDR3 has 13 amino acids. Looked up from germline, CDR1 is KGHDR and CDR2 is SFDVKD. V gave up 5 bases and J gave up 4 bases, with 7 bases separating them. The CDR3 loop reads CATSALATGELFF. In DNA, the CDR3 is TGTGCCACCAGTGCCCTGGCCACCGGGGAGCTGTTTTTT.

The V gene is TRBV4-2, the J gene TRBJ1-4, with TRBD1 matching 8 bases. The germline gives CDR1 LGHNA, CDR2 YNFKEQ. The CDR3 loop spans 14 amino acids. The junction had 5 bases not matched to a gene; V was cut back by 5 bases and J by 6 bases. The DNA for the CDR3 is TGTGCCAGCAGCGGACAGGGAAGGGATGAAAAACTGTTTTTT. Amino acid sequence: CASSGQGRDEKLFF.

The chain uses TRBV9 and TRBJ2-5; no clear D. This CDR3 has 13 amino acids. Germline V gene sequence: CDR1 SGDLS, CDR2 YYNGEE. V was shortened by 2 bases and J by 4 bases, with 9 bases between the two germline ends. This chain's CDR3 is CASSVWSSETQYF. The CDR3 bases are TGTGCCAGCAGCGTGTGGAGCTCAGAGACCCAGTACTTC.

The chain couples TRBV12-3 or TRBV12-4 to TRBJ2-5, with D tentatively TRBD2 (6 bases). CDR3 length: 13 amino acids. Trimming removed 6 bases at V and 1 base at J, with 9 bases between. The CDR3 is CASSRGTQETQYF. CDR3 nucleotides: TGTGCCAGCAGCCGCGGGACCCAAGAGACCCAGTACTTC.

The rearrangement uses TRBV6-5 and TRBJ1-1; D is perhaps TRBD1 (5 bases). With 2 bases removed from V and 10 bases from J, the gap between germline ends came to 8 bases. The germline gives CDR1 MNHEY, CDR2 SVGAGI. The CDR3 extends over 11 amino acids. The CDR3 loop reads CASSYGGGAFF. The CDR3 DNA is TGTGCCAGCAGTTACGGGGGGGGAGCTTTCTTT.

The genes are TRBV24-1 and TRBJ2-3, with 11 bases identical to TRBD1. The ends lost 8 bases at V and 3 bases at J; junction bases unmatched: 3. Germline CDR1 and CDR2: KGHDR and SFDVKD. CDR3 length: 14 residues. The CDR3 DNA reads TGTGCCACCACGGACAGGGGGCGAACAGATACGCAGTATTTT. Amino acid sequence: CATTDRGRTDTQYF.

V gene TRBV7-8 combines with J gene TRBJ2-4; 12 bases map to TRBD1. This CDR3 has 17 residues. Germline assignment: CDR1 SGHVS and CDR2 FQNEAQ. The J segment lost 11 bases and the V segment lost 1 base, leaving 12 bases of the junction unmatched. The CDR3 coding sequence is TGTGCCAGCAGCTTAGGGCCTGGGACAGGGGGCAGGGGCGTTCAGTACTTC. Amino acid sequence: CASSLGPGTGGRGVQYF.

V and J are TRBV15 and TRBJ1-1, with TRBD1 matching 11 bases. V lost 1 base and J lost 5; bases outside the gene matches: 12. Germline CDR1 reads LNHNV; CDR2 reads YYDKDF (reference sequence). This CDR3 has 18 amino acids. The CDR3 coding sequence is TGTGCCACCAGCAGAGCCTCCGGGACAGGGGGTTTAGGAACTGAAGCTTTCTTT. Translated: CATSRASGTGGLGTEAFF.

This clone came up a few times. This chain connects TRBV5-4 to TRBJ1-3, with D hard to call. Germline assignment: CDR1 SGHNT and CDR2 YYREEE (reference sequence). The CDR3 contains 15 residues. Trimming took 4 bases from V and 0 from J, leaving 11 bases between them. The CDR3 sequence is CASSHSLSSGNTIYF. Written as DNA, the CDR3 is TGTGCCAGCAGCCATTCCCTGAGCTCTGGAAACACCATATATTTT.

The J gene is TRBJ2-2, the V gene TRBV28; no reliable D call. With 6 bases removed from V and 7 bases from J, the gap between germline ends came to 12 bases. There are 13 residues in the CDR3. Germline V lookup: CDR1 MDHEN, CDR2 SYDVKM. The CDR3: CASRPLVRGELFF. The CDR3 DNA reads TGTGCCAGCAGGCCGCTAGTTCGCGGGGAGCTGTTTTTT.

The sample holds one count of this clone. The chain has TRBV28 and TRBJ1-2; D unresolved. The germline V gene encodes CDR1 MDHEN and CDR2 SYDVKM. Between the trimmed V and J ends, which lost 3 bases and 6 bases, there was a span of 5 bases. This CDR3 region has 11 residues. The CDR3 region has the DNA TGTGCCAGCAGTTTCTCGGATGGCTACACCTTC. Translation gives CASSFSDGYTF.

This clone was seen once. The chain has TRBV4-2 and TRBJ2-1, with 8 bases aligning to TRBD2. This CDR3 comprises 16 residues. J was trimmed by 5 bases and V by 0 bases; bases with no gene match: 6. CDR1 is LGHNA and CDR2 is YNFKEQ in the germline V gene. CDR3: CASSQEGQRENNEQFF. The CDR3 DNA sequence: TGTGCCAGCAGCCAAGAGGGTCAGCGGGAGAACAATGAGCAGTTCTTC.

This clone showed up just a few times. For the CDR3, the DNA is TGTGCCACGCAAAGCATGAGGGACAGAGCTAACTATGGCTACACCTTC. Protein product: CATQSMRDRANYGYTF. The chain is built from TRBV10-3 and TRBJ1-2; 7 bases map to TRBD1. The length of the CDR3 is 16 residues. Germline V gene sequence: CDR1 ENHRY, CDR2 SYGVKD. The V and J ends lost 10 bases and 0 bases, in that order; junction bases with no gene match: 14.

The chain carries TRBV28 and TRBJ1-4; maybe TRBD1 (5 bases). The CDR3 loop spans 13 amino acids. CDR1 and CDR2 from the germline V gene are MDHEN and SYDVKM. Trimming removed 3 bases at V and 4 bases at J, with 6 bases between. The CDR3 here is CASSLGLNEKLFF. In nucleotides, the CDR3 is TGTGCCAGCAGTTTGGGACTTAATGAAAAACTGTTTTTT. Using reference TRBV28 and TRBJ1-4 for the parts outside the CDR3, the full variable domain is DVKVTQSSRYLVKRTGEKVFLECVQDMDHENMFWYRQDPGLGLRLIYFSYDVKMKEKGDIPEGYSVSREKKERFSLILESASTNQTSMYLCASSLGLNEKLFFGSGTQLSVL.

The chain uses TRBV6-5 and TRBJ1-1; weak D call: TRBD1 (6 bases). V was pared by 5 bases and J by 1 base, with 11 bases between. Germline CDR1 is MNHEY and CDR2 is SVGAGI. CDR3 size: 14 residues. CDR3 region: CASSPWTANTEAFF. Here the CDR3 DNA reads TGTGCCAGCAGTCCGTGGACAGCGAACACTGAAGCTTTCTTT.

This clone was picked up a small number of times. This chain connects TRBV18 to TRBJ2-1; 9 bases line up with TRBD1. With 6 bases clipped from V and 1 base from J, the junction kept 4 bases outside the gene matches. The CDR3 is made up of 15 amino acids. CDR1 is KGHSH, CDR2 LQKENI, per germline. The CDR3 coding sequence is TGTGCCAGCTCGGGACAGGGTGGGTCCTACAATGAGCAGTTCTTC. Amino acid sequence: CASSGQGGSYNEQFF. Combining the CDR3 with reference TRBV18 and TRBJ2-1 gives the whole variable domain NAGVMQNPRHLVRRRGQEARLRCSPMKGHSHVYWYRQLPEEGLKFMVYLQKENIIDESGMPKERFSAEFPKEGPSILRIQQVVRGDSAAYFCASSGQGGSYNEQFFGPGTRLTVL.

The chain couples TRBV29-1 to TRBJ1-2; TRBD1 aligns across 12 bases. V shed 7 bases and J 6 bases; nucleotides not matched to a gene: 9. Germline CDR1 is SQVTM and CDR2 is ANQGSEA. The CDR3 length is 14 residues. The chain's CDR3 is CSATSGTGGDGYTF. The CDR3 DNA is TGCAGCGCTACCTCCGGGACAGGGGGCGATGGCTACACCTTC.

The chain uses TRBV7-2 and TRBJ2-1, with TRBD2 matching over 9 bases. CDR3 length: 15 amino acids. Germline lookup yields CDR1 SGHTA and CDR2 FQGNSA. V gave up 6 bases and J gave up 2 bases; unmatched junction bases: 5. CDR3 DNA sequence: TGTGCCAGCAGGAAAGCGGGAGGACCCTACAATGAGCAGTTCTTC. The encoded protein is CASRKAGGPYNEQFF.

This clone was recorded only once. This sequence joins TRBV19 and TRBJ2-7; TRBD1 might be the D (7 bases). Germline assignment: CDR1 LNHDA and CDR2 SQIVND (reference sequence). This CDR3 is 16 amino acids long. Trimming removed 1 base at V and 1 base at J, with 14 bases between. The CDR3 reads CASSIAAAGGSYEQYF. CDR3 DNA: TGTGCCAGTAGTATAGCCGCGGCAGGGGGGTCCTACGAGCAGTACTTC.

The V and J genes are TRBV2 and TRBJ1-2; TRBD1 aligns across 8 bases. The CDR3 loop spans 13 amino acids. Germline V gene lookup returns CDR1 SNHLY and CDR2 FYNNEI. V gave up 3 bases and J gave up 9 bases; unmatched junction bases: 6. CDR3 DNA: TGTGCCAGCAGTGACCGGGACAGGAGGCGCTACACCTTC. This codes for CASSDRDRRRYTF.

The chain employs TRBV6-4 and TRBJ2-2; 8 bases fit TRBD2. This CDR3 has 16 amino acids. Germline CDR1 reads MRHNA; CDR2 reads SNTAGT. The J segment lost 0 bases and the V segment lost 4 bases, leaving 4 bases of the junction unmatched. CDR3 loop: CASSGSGTTNTGELFF. The DNA for the CDR3 is TGTGCCAGCAGTGGTAGCGGGACGACGAACACCGGGGAGCTGTTTTTT.

The gene calls are TRBV15 and TRBJ2-2; 10 positions match TRBD2. Germline V gives CDR1 LNHNV, CDR2 YYDKDF (reference sequence). The CDR3 loop spans 16 amino acids. V shed 4 bases and J 1 base; nucleotides not matched to a gene: 3. CDR3 protein: CATSTRLAGNTGELFF. In DNA form, the CDR3 reads TGTGCCACCAGCACTAGACTAGCGGGGAACACCGGGGAGCTGTTTTTT.

This chain links TRBV7-9 with TRBJ1-3, with TRBD1 identical over 7 bases. The CDR3 covers 16 residues. The J segment lost 0 bases and the V segment lost 4 bases, leaving 6 bases of the junction unmatched. Per germline, CDR1 SEHNR and CDR2 FQNEAQ (reference sequence). The CDR3 reads CASSWGQRASGNTIYF. CDR3 sequence (DNA): TGTGCCAGCAGCTGGGGACAGCGGGCCTCTGGAAACACCATATATTTT.

The chain is built from TRBV11-2 and TRBJ2-1; 7 nucleotides agree with TRBD2. Trimming took 5 bases from V and 7 from J; bases not matched to a gene: 17. Germline CDR1 reads SGHAT; CDR2 reads FQNNGV. The CDR3 runs 17 residues. The CDR3 here is CASSPLDGGSHGNEQFF. The CDR3 DNA reads TGTGCCAGCAGCCCCCTTGACGGCGGGAGCCATGGGAATGAGCAGTTCTTC.

Only a few counts were recorded for this clone. At one end, the junction sequence differs from germline, possibly due to a read error. The J gene is TRBJ2-2, the V gene TRBV19, with 13 bases lining up with TRBD2. The germline gives CDR1 LNHDA, CDR2 SQIVND (reference sequence). The CDR3 consists of 21 residues. CDR3 nucleotides: TGTGCCAGTAGTCTAGAGTGGACTAGCGGGAGATTGGGTGGTGACACCGGGGAGCTGTTTTTT. Its translation: CASSLEWTSGRLGGDTGELFF.

As to this clone: One junction end does not reproduce the germline sequence, and a read error may be involved. J is TRBJ2-3 and V is TRBV7-7; 7 nucleotides match TRBD2. Per the germline V gene, CDR1 is SSHAT and CDR2 is FNYEAQ (reference sequence). The CDR3 is 15 residues long. This CDR3 reads CASSSGLPSTDTQYF. CDR3 nucleotide sequence: TGTGCTAGCAGCTCGGGACTACCTAGCACAGATACGCAGTATTTT. Drawing the rest from reference TRBV7-7 and TRBJ2-3, the complete variable domain is GAGVSQSPRYKVTKRGQDVTLRCDPISSHATLYWYQQALGQGPEFLTYFNYEAQPDKSGLPSDRFSAERPEGSISTLTIQRTEQRDSAMYRCASSSGLPSTDTQYFGPGTRLTVL.